The following is a TCR beta chain sequence with its context. Its target is unknown. The authors ran a second PCR of about 7 to 11 cycles using a sample-barcoded 5' primer and a J-beta primer mix. Each CDR3 protein gets one entry after TCRdb re-called the 5' RACE reads with MiXCR. The sample lists 980,000 or so distinct CDR3 sequences, around 46% seen once, with under 15% in the top ten. The CDR3 has 12 residues. Looked up from germline, CDR1 is LNHNV and CDR2 is YYDKDF (reference sequence). Trimming cost V 8 bases and J 1 base, with 8 bases left between them. Donors were systemically healthy Caucasian individuals from Russia aged 6 to 90 years. No fewer than 5.5 micrograms of total RNA were isolated from every sample. The data belong to a study of blood T cells in healthy people across ages. Study at large: Every two T cells gave about one barcoded beta molecule via template switching.

Study-level results: Strong correlation was found linking TCR beta diversity to naive T cell percentage.

J is TRBJ1-1 and V is TRBV15; D is ambiguous. The source is a young man in good health. The sequenced material came from blood. The CDR3 nucleotides read TGTGCCACCGAGAATAGGAACACTGAAGCTTTCTTT. It translates to CATENRNTEAFF.